This T cell receptor beta chain is from a study of beta chain features in type 1 diabetes. This clone was observed a handful of times. Germline V lookup: CDR1 MNHEY, CDR2 SVGAGI. The CDR3 is 13 residues long. Trimming stripped 8 bases from V and 5 bases from J, with 13 bases between. The whole isolated RNA underwent reverse transcription, so sequencing captured expressed TCRB transcripts. The data were produced by immunoSEQ multiplex PCR, yet TCRdb's version contains in-frame clones alone and is incomplete. The sample has 250,000 to 350,000 clones; roughly 15% are singletons. The sequenced sample consisted of central memory CD4+ T cells from blood. This TCR was sampled from a man aged 25 to 45 in good health. The genes are TRBV6-5 and TRBJ2-1, with D perhaps given as TRBD1 or TRBD2 (5 bases each). The CDR3: CASDPGRDNEQFF. DNA for the CDR3: TGTGCCAGCGACCCAGGGCGGGACAATGAGCAGTTCTTC.